Described below is a single TCR beta chain sequence and its context. The clone's antigen remains unknown. These data belong to a study of cytomegalovirus exposure and HLA in healthy donors (dated by TCRdb to the late 2010s). General notes on the study: An earlier analysis of approximately 640 of the donors reported approximately 290 Gb of sequence data and about 100 million unique TCR beta sequences from some 180 million T cells. Genome-wide SNP genotypes for about 55% of the 666 donors were used in a later genetic analysis, which treated that subset as a discovery cohort. An earlier analysis of 587 of the donors used high-throughput TCR beta sequencing to judge whether each TCR beta V gene segment behaved as functional or pseudogenic. All discovery cohort repertoires had been generated on a single sequencing platform. The T cell repertoires of around 730 subjects were profiled by immunosequencing and related to cytomegalovirus serostatus. Among the roughly 400 genotyped donors, approximately 82% belonged to the genetic ancestry cluster associated with self-reported Caucasian donors. Besides the first cohort of roughly 700 subjects, a separate validation cohort made up of 90 to 150 different subjects was used. The aim of the study was to test whether cataloging public T cell receptors could identify signatures of past pathogen exposure. A later analysis re-examined previously published TCR beta repertoires from just over 650 donors and added high-resolution HLA genotyping to investigate patterns of TCR occurrence. Roughly 300 gigabases of sequencing data and tens of millions of unique TCR sequences were included in an early release covering about 600 HLA-typed donors. High-throughput TCR immunosequencing, statistical association of individual TCRs with disease status, and machine learning were combined to predict cytomegalovirus infection status. Across under 500 genotyped donors of the cohort, an average of roughly 250,000 unique TCR beta nucleotide sequences per donor were sequenced, and roughly a sixth of those sequences were non-productive. Typing coverage varied by locus: about 620-640 donors for A, B, C, DRB1 and DQB1; roughly 560 for DQA1; nearly 610 for DPA1; some 470 for DPB1. Five DR-DQ haplotypes were handled as single units for association and clustering because linkage in the cohort was strong. HLA typing included class I and class II loci at four-digit resolution. Donor age, sex, ethnicity and CMV serostatus were compiled together with the repertoire data. Rather than drawing on any new phenotypic data, the later analysis identified candidate immune exposures from TCR beta sequences and the way those sequences occurred across donors. Study-wide conclusions, independent of this receptor: According to a later genetic analysis, donors in an Asian-associated ancestry cluster had fewer N-insertions in productive TCRs than the approximately 700-donor mean. The earlier analysis of 587 of the donors excluded some 16 rarely observed V segments, including chromosome 9 orphons, because counts were too low. When HLA alleles, especially DR and DQ, strongly co-occurred, TCR associations were difficult to assign to individual alleles. Some IMGT-functional V segments, including TRBV6-2 and TRBV6-3, could not be distinguished by the 87-base-pair reads and were therefore excluded. A cluster of highly shared sequence variants was judged likely to be a technical artifact of the sequencing pipeline. Correlated functional status among segregating V segments might reflect linkage disequilibrium, but an unknown experimental factor could not be ruled out. Immune exposure information for the cohort was limited to CMV serostatus. According to the authors, the approach could potentially be generalized to other disease states and immunological phenotypes. In an earlier analysis of roughly 500 of the donors, most TCR beta V segments appeared in productive rearrangements about 87% or about 30% of the time, broadly matching IMGT annotations. In vitro tests confirmed that a few of the cytomegalovirus-associated TCR beta chains recognize cytomegalovirus antigens. Because HLA typing was unavailable for some donors at each locus, only the typed subset was used in association tests. A later genetic analysis associated a missense DCLRE1C variant with V-gene and J-gene trimming of TCR beta chains, and an independent cohort replicated the association. A total of about 150 TCR beta chains were listed by the study as associated with cytomegalovirus. A further reported finding was that TCR beta sequences accurately predicted the HLA-A and HLA-B alleles for most subjects in the first cohort. According to a later analysis, TCR association rates differed among HLA loci, with DRB1 alleles showing the most associated TCRs and HLA-C alleles showing the fewest. Across donors, most TCR sequences were observed very rarely, whereas some public TCRs were present in many individuals. Roughly uniform sequencing depth across donors was assumed in presence/absence analyses, although this assumption may not hold. A later analysis associated about 17,000 TCR beta sequences with specific HLA alleles at a false discovery rate of 0.05. This cohort had only TCR beta chains sequenced, and the lack of alpha or paired-chain data limited which features could be detected. Most CMV-associated TCR beta chains appeared to be HLA-restricted in a later analysis, and the HLA associations seemed to be driven largely by CMV exposure. According to a later analysis, parvovirus B19, influenza, CMV and Epstein-Barr virus appeared linked to several top co-occurrence clusters. Compared with equally common non-associated chains, HLA-associated TCR beta chains in a later analysis were more clonally expanded and had lower generation probabilities. In both the original and validation cohorts, the classifier was reported to diagnose cytomegalovirus status with high specificity and sensitivity.

The cohort comprised fewer than 700 healthy bone marrow donors. At the time of sampling, all cohort members were nominally healthy, though unrecorded immune exposures were likely present. The donor tested CMV seronegative, placing the donor among the 350 to 400 seronegative members of the cohort. A peripheral blood sample was collected from each donor, and TCR beta sequencing was performed on peripheral blood mononuclear cells. The Qiagen DNeasy Blood Extraction Kit was used to extract genomic DNA from the blood cell samples. The receptor library was made with the immunoSEQ multiplex PCR assay. For the multiplex PCR, a mixture combining 60 forward primers for TCR Vbeta segments and 13 reverse primers for TCR Jbeta segments was used. The CDR3 region of rearranged TCR beta genes was amplified from genomic DNA with a multiplex PCR assay. Amplified TCR beta libraries were sequenced as 87-base-pair reads on the Illumina HiSeq System. For the original study's pipeline: In a later analysis, some 80 million unique TCR beta chains were counted across the 650 to 700 repertoires, and about 9.9 million of these chains were shared by at least two donors. Raw reads were error-corrected and collapsed into unique sequences by a nearest-neighbor algorithm in which closely related sequences were merged to remove PCR and sequencing errors. CDR3 sequences were aligned to IMGT reference sequences to assign V, D and J gene segments. For a sequence to be retained, a match of at least six nucleotides to both a V gene segment and a J gene segment was required. A rearrangement counted as productive if the CDR3 had no stop codons and remained in frame with V and J, and every other rearrangement counted as non-productive. CDR3 was defined according to IMGT convention as the region running from the second conserved V-encoded cysteine to the conserved J-encoded phenylalanine. Sequences without an unambiguous match to a single V gene segment were excluded from the earlier analysis of 587 of the donors. In an earlier analysis of roughly 600 of the donors, a V segment was called functional when productive rearrangements were above 56.7%, and segregating when the standard deviation between donors exceeded 5%. A statistical classification framework was developed to diagnose cytomegalovirus status using the catalog of TCR beta chain sequences. In a later analysis, TCR nucleotide sequences were compared against IMGT/GENE-DB human TR gene sequences so that V and J genes could be assigned. Using the TCRdist pipeline, a later analysis assigned CDR3 sequences along with most-parsimonious VDJ recombination scenarios. A later analysis defined each TCR beta chain by its CDR3 amino acid sequence plus V-gene family, and excluded reads lacking a unique V-gene family. To address suspected cross-contamination and a sequencing artifact, a later analysis removed roughly 640 highly shared, low-generation-probability nucleotide sequences. A later analysis calculated a clonal expansion index for each public chain from normalized within-repertoire ranks of inferred template counts. In a later analysis, generation probabilities were computed with a VDJ recombination model fitted to out-of-frame rearrangements, and the resulting probabilities were checked against IGoR. In a later analysis, hypergeometric tests were used to score TCR-TCR, TCR-HLA and TCR-CMV co-occurrence, with a repertoire-size bias correction applied to TCR pairs. To estimate false discovery rates, a later analysis permuted the HLA or CMV assignments 20 times. In a later analysis, co-occurring TCRs were grouped with DBSCAN, and TCRdist sequence similarity was added when clustering was performed within HLA-allele-positive subsets. Repertoires with fewer than 30,000 or more than 120,000 public chains, plus five repertoires with anomalous nucleotide sharing, were excluded from co-occurrence clustering. Entries here come from immuneACCESS through TCRdb and include only in-frame sequences with V and J called. Some clones fail to appear in such tables; in the studies checked, an unresolved V gene covers under half of the shortfall, and the cause of the remainder is unknown. V, J and clone size are those of that table, while D and trimming were read from the DNA. This sample's clone table shows around 100,000 clones. The ten largest clones add up to 3% to 4% of the sample.

V is cut by 8 bases and J by 6 bases, and the space between the germline ends is 13 bases. The CDR3 runs 12 amino acids, cysteine and phenylalanine included. The only DNA kept is the CDR3, 36 bases in frame from the first base. CDR1 and CDR2 are drawn from the germline V gene: MNHEY, SVGAGI. This TCR derives from a woman aged 25 to 39 in good health and CMV-seronegative. Sequenced input: PBMCs. The rearranged chain carries TRBV6-5 and TRBJ1-1, with the D gene uncertain. The DNA is as follows: TGTGCCAGCTCCCGGGAGGGCCCTGAAGCTTTCTTT. This translates into CASSREGPEAFF.